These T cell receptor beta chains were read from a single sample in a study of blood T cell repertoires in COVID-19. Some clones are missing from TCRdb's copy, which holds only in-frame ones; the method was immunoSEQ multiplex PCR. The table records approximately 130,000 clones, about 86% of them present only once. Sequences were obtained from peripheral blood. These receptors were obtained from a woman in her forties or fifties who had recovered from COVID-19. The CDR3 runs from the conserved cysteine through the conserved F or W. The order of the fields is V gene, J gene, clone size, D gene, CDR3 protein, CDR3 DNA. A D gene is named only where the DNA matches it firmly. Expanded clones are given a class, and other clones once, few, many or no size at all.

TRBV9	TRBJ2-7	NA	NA	CASSVGSSYEQYF	TGTGCCAGCAGCGTAGGTAGCTCCTACGAGCAGTACTTC
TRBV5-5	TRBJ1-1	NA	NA	CASSLVGDGNTEAFF	TGTGCCAGCAGCTTGGTTGGAGACGGAAACACTGAAGCTTTCTTT
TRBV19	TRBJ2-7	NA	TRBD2	CASSFTSGIAYEQYF	TGTGCCAGTAGCTTCACTAGCGGGATTGCCTACGAGCAGTACTTC
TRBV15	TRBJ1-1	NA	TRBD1	CATSRRTGVRTEAFF	TGTGCCACCAGCAGGAGGACAGGCGTTCGGACTGAAGCTTTCTTT
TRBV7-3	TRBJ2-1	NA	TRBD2	CASSLGSGAGSSYNEQFF	TGTGCCAGCAGCTTAGGGAGCGGGGCCGGGAGCTCCTACAATGAGCAGTTCTTC
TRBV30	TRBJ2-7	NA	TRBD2	CAWSVPLAVAYEQYF	TGTGCCTGGAGTGTACCACTAGCGGTCGCCTACGAGCAGTACTTC
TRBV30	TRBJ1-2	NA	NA	CAWSVGAVYGYTF	TGTGCCTGGAGTGTGGGGGCGGTTTATGGCTACACCTTC
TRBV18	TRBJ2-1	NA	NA	CASSRSNEQFF	TGTGCCAGCTCACGCAGCAATGAGCAGTTCTTC
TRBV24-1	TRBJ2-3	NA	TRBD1	CATSDPGQGKADTQYF	TGTGCCACCAGTGATCCGGGACAGGGGAAGGCAGATACGCAGTATTTT
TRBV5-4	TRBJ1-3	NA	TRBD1	CASSSGQKNSGNTIYF	TGTGCCAGCAGCTCGGGACAGAAGAACTCTGGAAACACCATATATTTT
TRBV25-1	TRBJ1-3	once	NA	CASSEIGFRRAGNTIYF	TGTGCCAGCAGTGAAATTGGGTTCAGGCGCGCAGGAAACACCATATATTTT
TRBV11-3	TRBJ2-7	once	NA	CASSRGSSYEQYF	TGTGCCAGCAGCAGAGGTAGCTCCTACGAGCAGTACTTC
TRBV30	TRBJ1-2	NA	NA	CAWSVGGGYTF	TGTGCCTGGAGTGTGGGCGGGGGCTACACCTTC
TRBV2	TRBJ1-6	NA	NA	CAGNPTGYNSPLHF	TGTGCCGGAAATCCGACAGGTTATAATTCACCCCTCCACTTT
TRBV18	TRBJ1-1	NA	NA	CASSPLEGTTEAFF	TGTGCCAGCTCACCACTCGAGGGTACCACTGAAGCTTTCTTT
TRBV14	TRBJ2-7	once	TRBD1	CASSQLQGSYEQYF	TGTGCCAGCAGCCAATTACAGGGGTCCTACGAGCAGTACTTC
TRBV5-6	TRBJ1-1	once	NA	CASSLGAYTEAFF	TGTGCCAGCAGCTTGGGGGCTTACACTGAAGCTTTCTTT
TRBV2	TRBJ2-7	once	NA	CASLRDYEQYF	TGTGCCAGCTTAAGAGACTACGAGCAGTACTTC
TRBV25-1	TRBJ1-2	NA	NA	CASSEYLDTYYGYTF	TGTGCCAGCAGTGAATATCTGGACACTTACTATGGCTACACCTTC
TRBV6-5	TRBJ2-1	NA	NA	CASSLQRSLYNEQFF	TGTGCCAGCAGTTTGCAGCGGAGCCTTTACAATGAGCAGTTCTTC
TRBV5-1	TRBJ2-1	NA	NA	CASHRVSGAYNEQFF	TGCGCCAGCCACAGGGTCAGCGGGGCCTACAATGAGCAGTTCTTC
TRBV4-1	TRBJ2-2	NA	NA	CASSQDFRSARNTGELFF	TGCGCCAGCAGCCAAGATTTTAGAAGCGCCAGGAACACCGGGGAGCTGTTTTTT
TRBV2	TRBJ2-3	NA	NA	CASSGAGLGTDTQYF	TGTGCCAGCAGTGGGGCAGGGCTGGGGACAGATACGCAGTATTTT
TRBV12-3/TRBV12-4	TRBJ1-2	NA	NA	CASSSMGGYGYTF	TGTGCCAGCAGTTCAATGGGAGGCTATGGCTACACCTTC
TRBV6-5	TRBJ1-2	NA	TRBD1	CASSSGGTGSYGYTF	TGTGCCAGCAGCTCCGGCGGGACAGGGTCCTATGGCTACACCTTC
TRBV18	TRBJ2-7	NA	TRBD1	CASSPGTGSYEQYF	TGTGCCAGCTCACCCGGGACAGGGTCCTACGAGCAGTACTTC
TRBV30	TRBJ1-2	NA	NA	CAWNVQGLSGYTF	TGTGCCTGGAACGTTCAGGGACTTTCTGGCTACACCTTC
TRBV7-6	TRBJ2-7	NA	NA	CASSSSAYEQYF	TGTGCCAGCAGCTCGAGCGCCTACGAGCAGTACTTC
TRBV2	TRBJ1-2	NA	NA	CASIPAGAGGYTF	TGTGCCAGCATCCCCGCAGGGGCTGGTGGCTACACCTTC
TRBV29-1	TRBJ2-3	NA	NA	CSVELRNTDTQYF	TGCAGCGTTGAACTCAGGAACACAGATACGCAGTATTTT
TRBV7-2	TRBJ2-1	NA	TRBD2	CASSPGLAGGRQFF	TGTGCCAGCAGCCCGGGACTAGCGGGAGGACGGCAGTTCTTC
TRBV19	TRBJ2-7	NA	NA	CASSMTRSHEQYF	TGTGCCAGTAGTATGACAAGGTCCCACGAGCAGTACTTC
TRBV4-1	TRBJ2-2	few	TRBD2	CASSPMPGLASAGELFF	TGCGCCAGCAGCCCCATGCCGGGACTAGCGAGTGCCGGGGAGCTGTTTTTT
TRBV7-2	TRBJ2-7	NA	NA	CASSLASPYEQYF	TGTGCCAGCAGCTTAGCGTCTCCCTACGAGCAGTACTTC
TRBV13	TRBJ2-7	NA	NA	CASGELAARNEQYF	TGTGCCAGCGGCGAATTAGCGGCTCGGAACGAGCAGTACTTC
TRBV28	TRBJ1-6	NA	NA	CASRSQKVPYNSPLHF	TGTGCCAGCAGGTCCCAGAAAGTGCCCTATAATTCACCCCTCCACTTT
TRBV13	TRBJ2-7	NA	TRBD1	CASSPKPGQGTGEQYF	TGTGCCAGCAGCCCTAAACCGGGACAGGGCACTGGCGAGCAGTACTTC
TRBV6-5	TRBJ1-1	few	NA	CASSWGQANTEAFF	TGTGCCAGCAGTTGGGGCCAGGCGAACACTGAAGCTTTCTTT
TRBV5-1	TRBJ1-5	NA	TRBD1	CASSLRTGIQPQHF	TGCGCCAGCAGCTTGAGGACAGGGATTCAGCCCCAGCATTTT
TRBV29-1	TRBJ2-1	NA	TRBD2	CSVFGIAGGSSYNEQFF	TGCAGCGTTTTCGGGATAGCGGGAGGGAGCTCCTACAATGAGCAGTTCTTC
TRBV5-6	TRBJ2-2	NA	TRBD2	CASSLLAGSTGELFF	TGTGCCAGCAGCTTACTAGCGGGGTCCACCGGGGAGCTGTTTTTT
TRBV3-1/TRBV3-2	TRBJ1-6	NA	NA	CASSQVGAGRNSPLHF	TGTGCCAGCAGCCAAGTCGGGGCAGGGAGGAATTCACCCCTCCACTTT
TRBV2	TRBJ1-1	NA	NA	CASRKQGNTEAFF	TGTGCCAGCAGGAAACAGGGGAACACTGAAGCTTTCTTT
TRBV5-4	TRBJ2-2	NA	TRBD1	CASSTGQGNTGELFF	TGTGCCAGCAGCACGGGACAGGGGAACACCGGGGAGCTGTTTTTT
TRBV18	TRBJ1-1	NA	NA	CASSPTGGTEAFF	TGTGCCAGCTCACCAACCGGGGGGACTGAAGCTTTCTTT
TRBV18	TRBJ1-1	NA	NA	CASFRTPGGTEAFF	TGTGCCAGCTTTAGGACACCCGGGGGGACTGAAGCTTTCTTT
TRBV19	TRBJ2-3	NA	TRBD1	CASKETGGGTDTQYF	TGTGCCAGTAAAGAGACAGGGGGCGGCACAGATACGCAGTATTTT
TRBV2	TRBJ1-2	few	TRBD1	CASKRTGWDYGYTF	TGTGCCAGCAAGCGGACAGGGTGGGACTATGGCTACACCTTC
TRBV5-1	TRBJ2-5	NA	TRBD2	CASSPGLAQETQYF	TGCGCCAGCAGCCCCGGACTAGCGCAAGAGACCCAGTACTTC
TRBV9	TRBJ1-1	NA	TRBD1	CASSTGDSRTEAFF	TGTGCCAGCAGCACGGGGGACAGCAGGACTGAAGCTTTCTTT
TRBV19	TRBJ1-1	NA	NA	CASSTPAGQHTEAFF	TGTGCCAGTAGTACCCCGGCAGGCCAGCACACTGAAGCTTTCTTT
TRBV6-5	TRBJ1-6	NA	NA	CASSYSGNSPLHF	TGTGCCAGCAGTTACTCGGGCAATTCACCCCTCCACTTT
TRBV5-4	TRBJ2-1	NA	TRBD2	CASSSQRGPNEQFF	TGTGCCAGCAGCAGCCAGCGGGGCCCCAATGAGCAGTTCTTC
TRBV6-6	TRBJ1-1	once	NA	CASWSTEAFF	TGTGCCAGCTGGAGCACTGAAGCTTTCTTT
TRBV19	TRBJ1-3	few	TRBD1	CASVTGAGNTIYF	TGTGCCAGTGTGACAGGGGCTGGAAACACCATATATTTT
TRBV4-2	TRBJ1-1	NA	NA	CASSQSQNTEAFF	TGTGCCAGCAGCCAGTCACAGAACACTGAAGCTTTCTTT
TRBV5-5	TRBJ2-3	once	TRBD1	CASSWMTGGSDTQYF	TGTGCCAGCAGCTGGATGACAGGGGGCTCAGATACGCAGTATTTT
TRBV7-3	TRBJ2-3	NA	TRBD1	CASSPRGGTGGVAQYF	TGTGCCAGCAGCCCCCGGGGGGGGACAGGGGGCGTCGCGCAGTATTTT
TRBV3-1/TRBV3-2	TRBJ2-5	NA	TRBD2	CASSPSAAGLQETQYF	TGTGCCAGCAGCCCTAGCGCAGCGGGATTACAAGAGACCCAGTACTTC